These 15 T cell receptor beta chains were sequenced from one sample in a study of T cell changes during pregnancy in multiple sclerosis. Using immunoSEQ multiplex PCR, the repertoire was profiled, and TCRdb retains in-frame clones only, with some absent. The sample yields roughly 50,000 clones, about 91% seen once. This sample comprised peripheral blood, obtained after pregnancy. The receptors were gathered from a female donor in good health, enrolled as a control in a pregnancy study.

The V gene is TRBV9, the J gene TRBJ2-5; TRBD2 might be the D (6 bases). Trimming stripped 0 bases from V and 0 bases from J, with 6 bases between. Germline V CDR1 and CDR2: SGDLS, YYNGEE. CDR3 length: 14 amino acids. The CDR3 loop reads CASSVGGNQETQYF. CDR3 nucleotide sequence: TGTGCCAGCAGCGTAGGCGGGAACCAAGAGACCCAGTACTTC. The whole variable domain, remainder taken from reference TRBV9 and TRBJ2-5, is DSGVTQTPKHLITATGQRVTLRCSPRSGDLSVYWYQQSLDQGLQFLIQYYNGEERAKGNILERFSAQQFPDLHSELNLSSLELGDSALYFCASSVGGNQETQYFGPGTRLLVL.

J is TRBJ2-7 and V is TRBV6-5; 7 nucleotides align to TRBD1. The J segment lost 5 bases and the V segment lost 5 bases, leaving 9 bases of the junction unmatched. The CDR3 runs to 14 residues. The V gene's germline CDR1 is MNHEY and CDR2 SVGAGI. CDR3 protein: CASSPPDRVDEQYF. Written as DNA, the CDR3 is TGTGCCAGCAGTCCACCAGACAGGGTGGACGAGCAGTACTTC.

This clone was detected only once. The J gene is TRBJ2-7, the V gene TRBV12-5; a weak D match, TRBD1 (6 bases). This CDR3 is built from 16 residues. Trimming shortened V by 0 bases and J by 1 base, and 13 bases separated the two germline ends. Germline-derived CDR1 and CDR2 are LGHNT and FRNRAP. As DNA, the CDR3 is TGTGCTAGTGGTTTGGTATCACACAGGGCTTCCTACGAGCAGTACTTC. Protein: CASGLVSHRASYEQYF.

The V call is TRBV19, the J call TRBJ2-5; TRBD1 is a possible D gene (6 bases). Between the trimmed V and J ends, which lost 1 base and 2 bases, there was a span of 8 bases. The CDR3 consists of 14 residues. The V gene's germline CDR1 is LNHDA and CDR2 SQIVND (reference sequence). The CDR3 nucleotides are TGTGCCAGTAGTATAGCAGGGACACAAGAGACCCAGTACTTC. Protein sequence: CASSIAGTQETQYF.

The chain uses TRBV21-1 and TRBJ1-5; the D segment call TRBD1 is taken from the table without a DNA check. TRBV21-1 is shown as a pseudogene. This CDR3 region has 19 residues. The CDR3 spells CASSKGRGPCLDSNQPQHF. CDR3 sequence (DNA): TGTGCCAGCAGCAAAGGAAGGGGGCCCTGCTTGGATAGCAATCAGCCCCAGCATTTT.

The chain joins TRBV28 to TRBJ1-4; 7 nucleotides line up with TRBD1. This CDR3 spans 16 amino acids. Trimming cost V 6 bases and J 4 bases; bases outside gene matches: 11. Germline V gives CDR1 MDHEN, CDR2 SYDVKM. The CDR3 nucleotides read TGTGCCAGCAGCCAGGGGGAGATGGAGATTAATGAAAAACTGTTTTTT. Protein product: CASSQGEMEINEKLFF.

This rearrangement joins TRBV29-1 to TRBJ2-7; 8 bases map to TRBD2. The CDR3 is 16 amino acids. Trimming cost V 0 bases and J 0 bases; bases outside gene matches: 7. Looked up from germline, CDR1 is SQVTM and CDR2 is ANQGSEA. CDR3 in amino acids: CSVEDRGGLSSYEQYF. DNA for the CDR3: TGCAGCGTTGAAGATCGGGGGGGACTGAGCTCCTACGAGCAGTACTTC.

A single count supports this clone. This chain links TRBV7-6 with TRBJ2-7; D might be TRBD2 (6 bases). With 2 bases removed from V and 7 bases from J, the gap between germline ends came to 18 bases. CDR3 size: 15 residues. The V gene's germline CDR1 is SGHVS and CDR2 FNYEAQ. CDR3 amino acids: CASSLWQGGGREQYF. CDR3 bases: TGTGCCAGCAGCTTATGGCAGGGAGGCGGTCGGGAGCAGTACTTC. The whole variable domain, remainder taken from reference TRBV7-6 and TRBJ2-7, is GAGVSQSPRYKVTKRGQDVALRCDPISGHVSLYWYRQALGQGPEFLTYFNYEAQQDKSGLPNDRFSAERPEGSISTLTIQRTEQRDSAMYRCASSLWQGGGREQYFGPGTRLTVT.

The V call is TRBV19, the J call TRBJ2-7; 9 nucleotides agree with TRBD1. V dropped 5 bases and J dropped 0; count of bases not matched to a gene: 5. The germline gives CDR1 LNHDA, CDR2 SQIVND (reference sequence). The CDR3 runs to 15 residues. The CDR3 spells CASSPRDRDSYEQYF. As DNA, the CDR3 is TGTGCCAGTAGTCCACGGGACAGGGACTCCTACGAGCAGTACTTC.

The chain joins TRBV7-9 to TRBJ1-4; D is possibly TRBD1 (6 bases). Trimming pared 9 bases from V and 5 bases from J, leaving 10 bases between. This CDR3 is 12 amino acids long. Germline V gene lookup returns CDR1 SEHNR and CDR2 FQNEAQ (reference sequence). The CDR3 nucleotides are TGTGCCAGAGAGGGGGACAATGAAAAACTGTTTTTT. Amino acids: CAREGDNEKLFF.

This clone has just one count. The rearrangement joins TRBV2 to TRBJ2-3, with a possible D match to TRBD2 (5 bases). Germline V gives CDR1 SNHLY, CDR2 FYNNEI. The CDR3 covers 14 residues. The V end lost 4 bases, the J end lost 1 base, and 9 bases lay between the germline ends. DNA of the CDR3: TGTGCCAGCAGTGTTTACGGGGGCACAGATACGCAGTATTTT. Its protein product is CASSVYGGTDTQYF.

The chain links TRBV30 to TRBJ1-5; 7 positions match TRBD1. This CDR3 contains 13 residues. Germline lookup yields CDR1 GTSNPN and CDR2 SVGIG (reference sequence). V shed 0 bases and J 7 bases; nucleotides not matched to a gene: 3. CDR3 sequence: CAWSVGQDQPQHF. CDR3 in DNA: TGTGCCTGGAGTGTTGGACAGGACCAGCCCCAGCATTTT.

The chain is built from TRBV19 and TRBJ1-1; TRBD1 aligns across 9 bases. Germline CDR1 and CDR2: LNHDA and SQIVND (reference sequence). J was trimmed by 1 base and V by 7 bases; bases with no gene match: 4. The CDR3 is 14 amino acids. The CDR3 sequence is CASTQGQGNTEAFF. The CDR3 DNA follows: TGTGCCAGTACACAGGGACAGGGGAACACTGAAGCTTTCTTT.

The chain has TRBV10-3 and TRBJ1-3; the match to TRBD1 covers 8 bases. Germline-derived CDR1 and CDR2 are ENHRY and SYGVKD. The CDR3 runs 17 residues. Trimming removed 2 bases from V and 0 bases from J; junction bases left unmatched: 6. Here the CDR3 reads CAISEQQGELSGNTIYF. CDR3 nucleotides: TGTGCCATCAGTGAGCAACAGGGGGAACTCTCTGGAAACACCATATATTTT.

The rearrangement uses TRBV19 and TRBJ1-3; perhaps TRBD1 as D (6 bases). The CDR3 consists of 16 residues. Germline V gene data show CDR1 as LNHDA and CDR2 as SQIVND (reference sequence). Trimming removed 3 bases from V and 0 bases from J, with 12 bases in between. For the CDR3, the DNA is TGTGCCAGTAGTATCAGGGGCACCCACTCTGGAAACACCATATATTTT. It is translated as CASSIRGTHSGNTIYF.